This note documents a single T cell receptor (beta chain) sequence. Its specificity is not known. The data were taken from a study of radiotherapy plus CTLA-4 blockade in lung cancer. Study outcomes and limitations: Clones of tumor-derived TCRs expanded in blood after radiotherapy plus ipilimumab. The authors reported that early blood T cell clone dynamics, with interferon-beta, best predicted response.

Trimming pared 2 bases from V and 2 bases from J, leaving 11 bases between. The CDR3 covers 14 residues. CDR1 is SGHNT, CDR2 YYREEE, per germline (reference sequence). CTLA-4 blockade with ipilimumab, together with focal radiation, was given to patients with chemo-refractory metastatic non-small-cell lung cancer. This table comes from immunoSEQ multiplex PCR, and its TCRdb copy is limited to in-frame clones, with some not included. The table has around 72,000 clones, around 80% seen once. Sequences were derived from peripheral blood, sampled from a patient treated with radiotherapy plus ipilimumab. The chain employs TRBV5-4 and TRBJ2-7; D is undetermined. The sequence was collected from a human donor with non-small cell lung cancer who had a complete response to radiotherapy plus ipilimumab. The CDR3 loop is CASSLTGDTYEQYF. Written as DNA, the CDR3 is TGTGCCAGCAGCTTAACCGGAGATACCTACGAGCAGTACTTC.